These 9 T cell receptor beta chains were sequenced from one sample in a study of blood T cell repertoires in COVID-19. Produced via immunoSEQ multiplex PCR; TCRdb's table is partial and in-frame only. There are roughly 35,000 clones in the sample; approximately 78% occur only once, and around 17% lies in the top ten. Sequenced material: peripheral blood. The receptors come from an older man with acute or convalescent COVID-19.

This rearrangement joins TRBV4-3 to TRBJ2-3, with D perhaps matching TRBD2 (6 bases). V shed 0 bases and J shed 2 bases, with 18 bases lying between them. This CDR3 region has 18 residues. CDR1 and CDR2 (germline): LGHNA, YSLEER. CDR3 in amino acids: CASSQDGGLGGLTDTQYF. The CDR3 bases are TGCGCCAGCAGCCAAGATGGGGGACTCGGCGGACTCACAGATACGCAGTATTTT.

The V and J genes are TRBV27 and TRBJ1-6; D is unclear. Deletions cut 2 bases from V and 7 bases from J, with 9 bases between. Germline loops: CDR1 MNHEY, CDR2 SMNVEV (reference sequence). This CDR3 is 14 amino acids long. The DNA for the CDR3 is TGTGCCAGCAGTTTAAGCGTACGGAATTCACCCCTCCACTTT. Translated, it gives CASSLSVRNSPLHF.

J is TRBJ1-5 and V is TRBV18; D not certain. V lost 3 bases and J lost 6, with 9 bases in between. This CDR3 has 13 amino acids. CDR1 is KGHSH and CDR2 is LQKENI in the germline V gene. Written as DNA, the CDR3 is TGTGCCAGCTCACCTCGGCGGGTTCAGCCCCAGCATTTT. This sequence encodes CASSPRRVQPQHF.

This CDR3 reads CASETIGGNTEAFF. In nucleotides, the CDR3 is TGTGCCAGTGAAACTATAGGGGGAAACACTGAAGCTTTCTTT. The rearrangement uses TRBV19 and TRBJ1-1, with a possible D match to TRBD1 (6 bases). The V gene's germline CDR1 is LNHDA and CDR2 SQIVND (reference sequence). The CDR3 runs to 14 residues. V was cut by 8 bases and J by 2 bases, with 15 bases left in between.

The gene calls are TRBV19 and TRBJ2-5; the D is unclear. CDR3 length: 14 residues. The V gene's germline CDR1 is LNHDA and CDR2 SQIVND (reference sequence). V lost 5 bases to trimming and J lost 4 bases, with 14 bases between them. The chain's CDR3 is CASSGPMRGETQYF. CDR3 sequence (DNA): TGTGCCAGTAGTGGTCCCATGCGAGGAGAGACCCAGTACTTC.

The CDR3 DNA sequence: TGTGCCAGCAGCTCGGGACAGCAAAGTGTCTATGGCTACACCTTC. This sequence encodes CASSSGQQSVYGYTF. The V call is TRBV7-2, the J call TRBJ1-2, with 7 bases lining up with TRBD1. J lost 4 bases, V lost 4 bases, and 9 bases had no gene match. CDR3 size: 15 residues. CDR1 is SGHTA, CDR2 FQGNSA, per germline.

This clone showed up just a few times. The chain joins TRBV21-1 to TRBJ1-1; the table gives TRBD1 as D, unverified against the DNA. TRBV21-1 is a documented pseudogene. The CDR3 contains 15 residues. CDR3 coding DNA: TGTGCCAGCAGCATTGACAGGGATTCGAACACTGAAGCTTTCTTT. It specifies CASSIDRDSNTEAFF.

V and J are TRBV5-6 and TRBJ2-1; the D gene is possibly TRBD2 (6 bases). The V and J ends lost 4 bases and 9 bases respectively, with 8 bases between them. The germline gives CDR1 SGHDT, CDR2 YYEEEE. This CDR3 is built from 11 residues. Here the CDR3 reads CASSLGLEQFF. In DNA form, the CDR3 reads TGTGCCAGCAGCCTGGGACTTGAGCAGTTCTTC.

This clone has just one count. This chain joins TRBV7-2 and TRBJ1-2, with TRBD1 identical over 7 bases. CDR1 SGHTA and CDR2 FQGNSA come from the germline V gene. This CDR3 has 15 residues. The V segment lost 4 bases and the J segment 6 bases; nucleotides outside the gene matches: 11. The CDR3 region has the DNA TGTGCCAGCAGCTCCCGTGGGACAGCATATGATGGCTACACCTTC. Translating it yields CASSSRGTAYDGYTF.